Below, 19 T cell receptor beta chains from the same sample are listed, as sequenced in a study of shared clonotypes between healthy human individuals. Assay used: immunoSEQ multiplex PCR; TCRdb lists only in-frame clones, some missing. The sample shows more than 1.2 million clones, around 98.5% of them seen only once. The source material was naive CD4+ T cells sorted from blood. Subset defined: CD45RA+ positively selected. These receptors all stem from a man aged 30 to 45 in good health.

The J gene is TRBJ2-2, the V gene TRBV7-9, with D hard to call. Trimming pared 0 bases from V and 0 bases from J, leaving 8 bases between. CDR3 length equals 16 residues. Germline V CDR1 and CDR2: SEHNR, FQNEAQ (reference sequence). CDR3 sequence reads: CASSLALGSNTGELFF. The CDR3 DNA follows: TGTGCCAGCAGCTTAGCGCTGGGGTCGAACACCGGGGAGCTGTTTTTT.

CDR3 DNA sequence: TGTGCCAGCATGCGGGAGATACACCAAGAGACCCAGTACTTC. It translates to CASMREIHQETQYF. The chain couples TRBV2 to TRBJ2-5, with TRBD2 matching over 7 bases. Germline V gives CDR1 SNHLY, CDR2 FYNNEI. The CDR3 contains 14 residues. Unmatched junction bases numbered 5, after V lost 7 bases and J lost 0 bases. Full variable domain (rest looked up from reference TRBV2 and TRBJ2-5): EPEVTQTPSHQVTQMGQEVILRCVPISNHLYFYWYRQILGQKVEFLVSFYNNEISEKSEIFDDQFSVERPDGSNFTLKIRSTKLEDSAMYFCASMREIHQETQYFGPGTRLLVL.

The V call is TRBV2, the J call TRBJ2-2; 9 bases agree with TRBD1. J lost 7 bases, V lost 6 bases, and 6 bases had no gene match. The CDR3 consists of 14 residues. Germline CDR1 reads SNHLY; CDR2 reads FYNNEI. CDR3 in amino acids: CASSRDRDFGELFF. In nucleotides, the CDR3 is TGTGCCAGCAGCCGGGACAGGGATTTCGGGGAGCTGTTTTTT.

This chain uses TRBV14 with TRBJ2-1; 12 bases map to TRBD1. The CDR3 contains 16 residues. Trimming took 5 bases from V and 2 from J; bases not matched to a gene: 4. CDR1 SGHDN and CDR2 FVKESK come from the germline V gene. The CDR3 is CASSGDRGLPYNEQFF. CDR3 bases: TGTGCCAGCAGCGGGGACAGGGGGCTTCCCTACAATGAGCAGTTCTTC.

This chain uses TRBV18 with TRBJ2-1, with a weak D call TRBD2 (7 bases). CDR3 length: 16 amino acids. Trimming took 6 bases from V and 4 from J, leaving 19 bases between them. Germline V lookup: CDR1 KGHSH, CDR2 LQKENI. The CDR3 DNA is TGTGCCAGCTCCCGGGGAGGGACATTCCCTTACAATGAGCAGTTCTTC. Translation gives CASSRGGTFPYNEQFF.

The chain joins TRBV19 to TRBJ2-7, with D maybe TRBD1 (5 bases). V gave up 3 bases and J gave up 6 bases, with 12 bases separating them. The CDR3 is 13 residues long. Germline-derived CDR1 and CDR2 are LNHDA and SQIVND (reference sequence). In nucleotides, the CDR3 is TGTGCCAGTAGTATGACTTGGGGCCTCGAGCAGTACTTC. Amino acid sequence: CASSMTWGLEQYF. The variable domain in full, with the rest retrieved from reference TRBV19 and TRBJ2-7, is DGGITQSPKYLFRKEGQNVTLSCEQNLNHDAMYWYRQDPGQGLRLIYYSQIVNDFQKGDIAEGYSVSREKKESFPLTVTSAQKNPTAFYLCASSMTWGLEQYFGPGTRLTVT.

The chain couples TRBV2 to TRBJ2-1; D not certain. Germline CDR1 is SNHLY and CDR2 is FYNNEI. The CDR3 totals 13 residues. Trimming removed 9 bases from V and 4 bases from J, with 13 bases in between. This CDR3 is CARSPGTYNEQFF. CDR3 nucleotides: TGTGCCAGGTCACCCGGAACTTACAATGAGCAGTTCTTC.

This clone was seen just once. The V and J genes are TRBV21-1 and TRBJ1-1; TRBD1 was called by the table and not checked on the DNA. TRBV21-1 is a pseudogene locus. This CDR3 region has 24 residues. The CDR3 region is CASSIRGDRDRESEPYSMNTEAFF. The CDR3, as DNA: TGTGCCAGCAGCATTAGGGGTGACCGGGACAGGGAGTCCGAACCCTACTCCATGAACACTGAAGCTTTCTTT.

The V call is TRBV7-2, the J call TRBJ1-4, with D maybe TRBD1 (6 bases). V lost 2 bases, J lost 4 bases, and 11 bases lay in between. In germline, CDR1 is SGHTA, CDR2 FQGNSA. CDR3 size: 15 residues. The DNA of the CDR3 is TGTGCCAGCAGCTTATATAGGGGGGATAATGAAAAACTGTTTTTT. Translating gives CASSLYRGDNEKLFF.

This chain uses TRBV6-6 with TRBJ1-1; no clear D gene. The V gene lost 11 bases and the J gene lost 1 base, with 11 bases spanning the gap. Germline V gene sequence: CDR1 MNHNY, CDR2 SVGAGI (reference sequence). The CDR3 is 12 residues long. CDR3 loop: CACARENTEAFF. CDR3 in DNA: TGTGCCTGCGCGAGGGAGAACACTGAAGCTTTCTTT.

V is TRBV10-2 and J is TRBJ2-2; the D gene is possibly TRBD2 (6 bases). Looked up from germline, CDR1 is WSHSY and CDR2 is SAAADI. V was pared by 7 bases and J by 4 bases, with 16 bases between. This CDR3 has 15 amino acids. The CDR3 coding sequence is TGCGCCAGCACCTTCTCGGGAGTCGGCACCGGGGAGCTGTTTTTT. Residues: CASTFSGVGTGELFF.

This clone was picked up one time. The chain joins TRBV5-1 to TRBJ2-1; 9 nucleotides match TRBD2. CDR1 is SGHRS and CDR2 is YFSETQ in the germline V gene. CDR3 length: 17 amino acids. Unmatched junction bases numbered 16, after V lost 4 bases and J lost 8 bases. The CDR3 DNA follows: TGCGCCAGCAGCCCAACCTACCCGGGACTAGCTCCTGATGAGCAGTTCTTC. Translation gives CASSPTYPGLAPDEQFF.

The V and J genes are TRBV5-1 and TRBJ2-7, with 10 bases identical to TRBD1. This CDR3 has 16 residues. CDR1 and CDR2 (germline): SGHRS, YFSETQ. V shed 4 bases, J shed 1 base, and the junction held 8 bases outside the gene matches. In DNA, the CDR3 is TGCGCCAGCAGCCCATTGACAGGGGGCTTTTCCTACGAGCAGTACTTC. Residues: CASSPLTGGFSYEQYF.

Notes on this clone: This CDR3 is also generated by other DNA sequences in the sample. This chain uses TRBV5-1 with TRBJ2-7, with TRBD1 matching 10 bases. V shed 4 bases, J shed 2 bases, and the junction held 3 bases outside the gene matches. Germline values: CDR1 SGHRS, CDR2 YFSETQ. This CDR3 spans 14 amino acids. CDR3 residues: CASSLDRGAYEQYF. The CDR3 region has the DNA TGCGCCAGCAGCCTGGACAGGGGGGCCTACGAGCAGTACTTC. Full variable domain (rest looked up from reference TRBV5-1 and TRBJ2-7): KAGVTQTPRYLIKTRGQQVTLSCSPISGHRSVSWYQQTPGQGLQFLFEYFSETQRNKGNFPGRFSGRQFSNSRSEMNVSTLELGDSALYLCASSLDRGAYEQYFGPGTRLTVT.

The V and J genes are TRBV5-6 and TRBJ2-7, with D uncertain. The CDR3 extends over 14 amino acids. The germline V gene has CDR1 SGHDT and CDR2 YYEEEE. The V end was cut by 5 bases, the J end by 11 bases, with 23 bases between. CDR3 nucleotides: TGTGCCAGCAGACGAGCCCCCCAAGATACGAGCGAGTACTTC. Translating gives CASRRAPQDTSEYF.

The chain uses TRBV14 and TRBJ1-4; D is possibly TRBD1 (6 bases). Germline values: CDR1 SGHDN, CDR2 FVKESK. The germline V and J ends were trimmed by 2 bases and 7 bases, with 8 bases remaining between them. The CDR3 sequence is 13 residues long. For the CDR3, the DNA is TGTGCCAGCAGCCAAAGGGGGGGTGAAAAACTGTTTTTT. This gives the protein CASSQRGGEKLFF.

The chain joins TRBV4-2 to TRBJ2-7; possible D gene TRBD2, 6 bases. The CDR3 extends over 14 amino acids. Germline-derived CDR1 and CDR2 are LGHNA and YNFKEQ. Trimming took off 1 base at V and 9 bases at J, with 16 bases between the two ends. The CDR3 spells CASSQGTGEPRQYF. The CDR3, as DNA: TGTGCCAGCAGCCAAGGGACGGGAGAGCCACGGCAGTACTTC.

Only one count was recorded for this clone. The chain has TRBV29-1 and TRBJ2-1; 8 bases align to TRBD1. The length of the CDR3 is 13 residues. Looked up from germline, CDR1 is SQVTM and CDR2 is ANQGSEA. V shed 7 bases and J 6 bases; nucleotides not matched to a gene: 8. The CDR3 DNA sequence: TGCAGCGGGACGGACAGGGTGGGCAATGAGCAGTTCTTC. Translation: CSGTDRVGNEQFF.

V is TRBV9 and J is TRBJ2-1; 10 positions match TRBD1. With V trimmed by 4 bases and J by 6 bases, 7 bases remained unmatched. Germline loops: CDR1 SGDLS, CDR2 YYNGEE. This CDR3 region has 15 residues. Written as DNA, the CDR3 is TGTGCCAGCAGCAAATCATGGGACAGGGGCAATGAGCAGTTCTTC. Translating it yields CASSKSWDRGNEQFF.